What follows are 17 T cell receptor beta chains derived from one specimen sequenced in a study of blood T cell repertoires in COVID-19. Method: immunoSEQ multiplex PCR; TCRdb's copy keeps in-frame clones and lacks some. The data show about 70,000 clones, approximately 83% seen once. Material for sequencing was peripheral blood. Receptor source: a man between 35 and 55 years old with COVID-19, enrolled during active disease.

V gene TRBV5-4 combines with J gene TRBJ2-1, with D maybe TRBD1 (6 bases). The germline V gene has CDR1 SGHNT and CDR2 YYREEE (reference sequence). V dropped 4 bases and J dropped 2 bases, with 19 bases sitting between them. This CDR3 spans 17 amino acids. CDR3 coding DNA: TGTGCCAGCAGCCCGGGGTTAGGGGGAGAGACCTACAATGAGCAGTTCTTC. Translation: CASSPGLGGETYNEQFF.

The V call is TRBV30, the J call TRBJ1-1; D is unclear. Germline V gene data show CDR1 as GTSNPN and CDR2 as SVGIG (reference sequence). Between the trimmed V and J ends, which lost 3 bases and 0 bases, there was a span of 11 bases. This CDR3 has 14 amino acids. CDR3 protein: CAWRRREMNTEAFF. For the CDR3, the DNA is TGTGCCTGGAGACGGCGGGAGATGAACACTGAAGCTTTCTTT.

The genes are TRBV5-4 and TRBJ2-1, with TRBD1 identical over 7 bases. The CDR3 runs to 14 residues. Trimming at V came to 4 bases and at J to 4 bases, leaving 5 bases not matched to a gene. Germline CDR1 is SGHNT and CDR2 is YYREEE (reference sequence). The CDR3 DNA reads TGTGCCAGCAGCAAACAGGGGATATACAATGAGCAGTTCTTC. Its protein is CASSKQGIYNEQFF.

The V and J genes are TRBV7-7 and TRBJ2-5; 9 bases line up with TRBD1. J gave up 2 bases and V 5 bases, and 6 bases lay outside the gene matches. The germline CDR1 and CDR2 sequences are SSHAT and FNYEAQ (reference sequence). This CDR3 is built from 15 residues. The CDR3 here is CASSPPDRGQETQYF. In nucleotides, the CDR3 is TGTGCCAGCAGCCCCCCCGACAGGGGGCAAGAGACCCAGTACTTC.

The chain combines TRBV19 with TRBJ2-1; 12 nucleotides agree with TRBD2. J lost 7 bases, V lost 0 bases, and 4 bases had no gene match. This CDR3 comprises 16 residues. Germline V CDR1 and CDR2: LNHDA, SQIVND (reference sequence). The CDR3, as DNA: TGTGCCAGTAGTATAGAGCTAGCGGGGGGGCCGAATGAGCAGTTCTTC. Amino acids: CASSIELAGGPNEQFF.

The V and J genes are TRBV21-1 and TRBJ1-1; TRBD1 was called by the table and not checked on the DNA. TRBV21-1 is a recognized pseudogene. CDR3 length: 11 amino acids. DNA for the CDR3: TGTGCCAGCAAGACAGGCCCTGAAGCTTTCTTT. Protein product: CASKTGPEAFF.

This chain links TRBV28 with TRBJ1-2, with D perhaps matching TRBD1 (6 bases). Germline-derived CDR1 and CDR2 are MDHEN and SYDVKM. Trimming pared 5 bases from V and 6 bases from J, leaving 13 bases between. The CDR3 loop spans 13 amino acids. The CDR3 coding sequence is TGTGCCAGCAGTATCGACAGGCTAGATGGCTACACCTTC. It specifies CASSIDRLDGYTF.

This clone was detected only once. The chain links TRBV5-1 to TRBJ1-1; 7 bases match TRBD1. CDR1 and CDR2 from the germline V gene are SGHRS and YFSETQ. The V segment lost 4 bases and the J segment 4 bases; nucleotides outside the gene matches: 16. The CDR3 covers 17 residues. For the CDR3, the DNA is TGCGCCAGCAGCACCTCAGGGGGGACAGAGTTTGGCACTGAAGCTTTCTTT. As protein: CASSTSGGTEFGTEAFF.

V is TRBV5-5 and J is TRBJ2-7; 9 bases are a match to TRBD1. V shed 1 base, J shed 3 bases, and the junction held 5 bases outside the gene matches. Per germline, CDR1 SGHKS and CDR2 YYEKEE (reference sequence). This CDR3 is 15 amino acids long. For the CDR3, the DNA is TGTGCCAGCAGCTTGTGGAGACAGGGGGGCTACGAGCAGTACTTC. Protein product: CASSLWRQGGYEQYF.

V and J are TRBV5-6 and TRBJ1-1; D is unclear. V lost 2 bases and J lost 11, with 13 bases in between. This CDR3 is 12 amino acids long. Germline loops: CDR1 SGHDT, CDR2 YYEEEE. The CDR3 here is CASSFQSVDAFF. The DNA for the CDR3 is TGTGCCAGCAGCTTTCAGTCTGTCGATGCTTTCTTT.

Here the CDR3 reads CASSLVVVHYGYTF. CDR3 DNA: TGTGCCAGCAGCTTAGTAGTAGTCCACTATGGCTACACCTTC. V gene TRBV7-9 combines with J gene TRBJ1-2; D remains unclear. V shed 1 base and J shed 3 bases, with 9 bases lying between them. Germline loops: CDR1 SEHNR, CDR2 FQNEAQ (reference sequence). This CDR3 region has 14 residues.

The rearrangement uses TRBV7-9 and TRBJ2-7; tentatively, D is TRBD2 (5 bases). Germline loops: CDR1 SEHNR, CDR2 FQNEAQ (reference sequence). The length of the CDR3 is 14 residues. Trimming cost V 7 bases and J 3 bases, with 16 bases left between them. CDR3: CASINPEANYEQYF. The CDR3 nucleotides are TGTGCCAGCATCAACCCGGAGGCCAACTACGAGCAGTACTTC.

This rearrangement joins TRBV7-2 to TRBJ2-1; D may be TRBD2 (5 bases). The CDR3 loop spans 15 amino acids. Germline V gene data show CDR1 as SGHTA and CDR2 as FQGNSA. V was clipped by 5 bases and J by 9 bases, with 20 bases between them. The chain's CDR3 is CASSPRGGSRSEQFF. As DNA, the CDR3 is TGTGCCAGCAGCCCCAGAGGCGGGTCGCGGAGTGAGCAGTTCTTC.

The sample holds one count of this clone. The chain is built from TRBV7-3 and TRBJ1-1; TRBD1 agrees at 9 bases. Per germline, CDR1 SGHTA and CDR2 FQGTGA. The CDR3 is 13 amino acids. Germline trimming cut 5 bases from V and 8 bases from J; bases unmatched to any gene: 6. The CDR3 bases are TGTGCCAGCAGCAAAGACGGACAGGGGGAAGCTTTCTTT. It yields the protein CASSKDGQGEAFF.

V gene TRBV28 combines with J gene TRBJ2-7; 7 positions agree with TRBD1. Unmatched junction bases numbered 9, after V lost 8 bases and J lost 2 bases. This CDR3 spans 14 amino acids. Germline V CDR1 and CDR2: MDHEN, SYDVKM. The CDR3 bases are TGTGCCAGCGCAACAGGGGCCGCCACCTACGAGCAGTACTTC. Its translation is CASATGAATYEQYF.

The rearrangement uses TRBV3-1 (or the pseudogene TRBV3-2) and TRBJ1-1, with D tentatively TRBD1 (5 bases). V was pared by 7 bases and J by 5 bases, with 20 bases between. This CDR3 is 15 amino acids long. CDR1 is LGHDT and CDR2 is YNNKEL in the germline V gene (reference sequence). The CDR3 bases are TGTGCCAGCACCCACCTAGGGGCGGAGGGGACTGAAGCTTTCTTT. Its translation is CASTHLGAEGTEAFF.

Here the CDR3 reads CASSLAGGPEDTQYF. CDR3 in DNA: TGCGCCAGCAGCTTGGCCGGGGGGCCCGAGGATACGCAGTATTTT. This chain links TRBV5-1 with TRBJ2-3; weak D call: TRBD2 (7 bases). Germline V gene data show CDR1 as SGHRS and CDR2 as YFSETQ. Trimming removed 0 bases at V and 6 bases at J, with 14 bases between. The CDR3 contains 15 residues. The variable domain in full, completed from reference TRBV5-1 and TRBJ2-3, reads KAGVTQTPRYLIKTRGQQVTLSCSPISGHRSVSWYQQTPGQGLQFLFEYFSETQRNKGNFPGRFSGRQFSNSRSEMNVSTLELGDSALYLCASSLAGGPEDTQYFGPGTRLTVL.